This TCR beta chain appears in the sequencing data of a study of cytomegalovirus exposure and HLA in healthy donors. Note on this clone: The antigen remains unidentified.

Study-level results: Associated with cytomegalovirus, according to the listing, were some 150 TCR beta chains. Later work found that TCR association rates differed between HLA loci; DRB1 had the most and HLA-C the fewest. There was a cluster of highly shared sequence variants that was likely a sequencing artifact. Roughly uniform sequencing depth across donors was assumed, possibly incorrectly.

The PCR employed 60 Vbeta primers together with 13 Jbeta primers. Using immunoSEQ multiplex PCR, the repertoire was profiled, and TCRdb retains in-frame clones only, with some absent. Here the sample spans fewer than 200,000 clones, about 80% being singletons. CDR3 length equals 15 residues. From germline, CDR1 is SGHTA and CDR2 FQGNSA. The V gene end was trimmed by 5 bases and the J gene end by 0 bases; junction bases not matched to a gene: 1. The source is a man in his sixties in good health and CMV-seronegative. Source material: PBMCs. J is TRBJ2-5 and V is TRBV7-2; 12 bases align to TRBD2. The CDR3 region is CASSGLAGYQETQYF. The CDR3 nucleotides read TGTGCCAGCAGCGGACTAGCGGGGTACCAAGAGACCCAGTACTTC.